The sample holds a few counts of the clone carrying this TCR beta chain. As yet, its antigen is unknown. This specimen comes from a study of T cells after yellow fever vaccination. Study observations and caveats: Sorted repertoires could include abundant contaminating clonotypes from bulk cells. Booster samples showed a return of most primary-vaccination clones (roughly 95% CD4, approximately 85% CD8).

V was shortened by 8 bases and J by 4 bases, with 12 bases between the two germline ends. The CDR3 consists of 12 residues. A 5'RACE template-switching step, the method used to make TCR cDNA, added a universal primer site and UMIs. TCRdb ran MiXCR on the 5' RACE reads and lists one entry per CDR3 protein. The profile covers hundreds of thousands of distinct CDR3 sequences, with 13% appearing a single time and roughly an eighth taken by the ten largest. This TCR was sampled from a man aged 25 to 40 who received the YFV17D yellow fever vaccine. The input for sequencing was PBMCs, taken on the day of the yellow fever booster vaccination. The rearrangement links TRBV12-3 or TRBV12-4 to TRBJ2-7; D is undetermined. The CDR3 sequence is CASAFDRYEQYF. CDR3 nucleotides: TGTGCCAGCGCTTTTGATCGGTACGAGCAGTACTTC.